This T cell receptor beta chain was documented in a study of blood T cell repertoires in COVID-19. CDR3 size: 15 residues. V lost 5 bases to trimming and J lost 7 bases; unmatched junction nucleotides: 7. CDR1 and CDR2 from the germline V gene are MNHEY and SVGEGT. This clone was counted a single time. As processed by the authors: Reference gene primer amplification yielded estimated nucleated cell counts. TCRdb's table, derived via immunoSEQ multiplex PCR, lists solely in-frame clones and lacks some. The V and J calls and clone size were taken over from that table, and D and trimming were inferred from the DNA. The sample consists of a few hundred thousand clones, more than 85% of them appearing once.

The chain carries TRBV6-2 or TRBV6-3 and TRBJ1-6; 8 nucleotides match TRBD1. This sequence originates from a woman in her twenties or thirties who had recovered from COVID-19. The sample consisted of PBMCs or T cells enriched from blood (not recorded which). Written as DNA, the CDR3 is TGTGCCAGCAGTCCGAGGACAGGGCTGAATTCACCCCTCCACTTT. This sequence encodes CASSPRTGLNSPLHF.